The 12 T cell receptor beta chains listed next were all sequenced from one sample in a study of post-analysis software for immune sequencing data. General study results and limits: There were roughly five TRBV segments more frequent in patients than controls, and TRBV5-6, TRBV5-1 and TRBV20-1 were among them.

What these receptors recognize is not known. Unique molecular identifiers were built into the TCR beta cDNA libraries. TCRdb ran MiXCR on the PCR reads and lists one entry per CDR3 protein. This sample yields 430,000 or so distinct CDR3 sequences, of which about 39% are seen a single time; approximately 7.6% belongs to the top ten. Sequencing used blood. All receptors derive from a girl aged 2 to 9 with multiple sclerosis.

About this clonotype itself: Its ends do not fully match the called genes, so a read error is possible. The chain is built from TRBV5-1 and TRBJ2-5; D may be TRBD1 or TRBD2 (5 bases each). Germline CDR1 is SGHRS and CDR2 is YFSETQ. The CDR3 totals 15 residues. The CDR3 sequence is CASSLAGSREEAQYF. CDR3 sequence (DNA): TGCGCCAGCAGCTTGGCGGGGAGCAGGGAAGAGGCCCAGTACTTC. The full variable domain, with the rest looked up from reference TRBV5-1 and TRBJ2-5, is KAGVTQTPRYLIKTRGQQVTLSCSPISGHRSVSWYQQTPGQGLQFLFEYFSETQRNKGNFPGRFSGRQFSNSRSEMNVSTLELGDSALYLCASSLAGSREEAQYFGPGTRLLVL.

The rearrangement joins TRBV6-6 to TRBJ1-1; D might be TRBD1 (5 bases). CDR1 is MNHNY, CDR2 SVGAGI, per germline (reference sequence). The CDR3 contains 13 residues. Trimming cost V 6 bases and J 3 bases, with 11 bases left between them. CDR3: CASRWDEDTEAFF. CDR3 nucleotides: TGTGCCAGCAGATGGGACGAAGACACTGAAGCTTTCTTT.

The V and J genes are TRBV6-6 and TRBJ2-5, with D possibly matching TRBD2 (5 bases). Trimming pared 7 bases from V and 1 base from J, leaving 13 bases between. Per germline, CDR1 MNHNY and CDR2 SVGAGI (reference sequence). The CDR3 loop spans 14 amino acids. CDR3 sequence reads: CASIPGLSQETQYF. The DNA for the CDR3 is TGTGCCAGCATCCCAGGACTCTCCCAAGAGACCCAGTACTTC.

This chain joins TRBV20-1 and TRBJ1-5, with D unclear. Germline assignment: CDR1 DFQATT and CDR2 SNEGSKA (reference sequence). Trimming removed 2 bases from V and 2 bases from J, with 7 bases in between. The CDR3 has 13 residues. The CDR3, as DNA: TGCAGTGCTAGATCACGCGGCAATCAGCCCCAGCATTTT. Encoded protein: CSARSRGNQPQHF.

The rearrangement links TRBV9 to TRBJ1-2; the D is unclear. The CDR3 has 14 amino acids. Trimming pared 3 bases from V and 0 bases from J, leaving 9 bases between. Germline V gives CDR1 SGDLS, CDR2 YYNGEE. CDR3 in DNA: TGTGCCAGCAGCGATCCCGCAGCTAACTATGGCTACACCTTC. Translated: CASSDPAANYGYTF.

V and J are TRBV12-3 or TRBV12-4 and TRBJ1-2, with a tentative D call TRBD1 (6 bases). There are 13 residues in the CDR3. V was trimmed by 4 bases and J by 7 bases, leaving 13 bases between them. The CDR3 region is CASSSAGEPGYTF. The CDR3 coding sequence is TGTGCCAGCAGTTCGGCAGGGGAGCCTGGCTACACCTTC.

In its sample, this clonotype was seen a few times. The chain has TRBV5-5 and TRBJ2-7; TRBD1 agrees at 7 bases. Trimming took 1 base from V and 6 from J; bases not matched to a gene: 7. CDR3 size: 14 residues. CDR1 and CDR2 (germline): SGHKS, YYEKEE (reference sequence). The CDR3 DNA reads as TGTGCCAGCAGCTTGTACCAGACAGGGATCGAGCAGTACTTC. This gives the protein CASSLYQTGIEQYF.

The chain has TRBV28 and TRBJ2-1; D is uncertain. The germline V and J ends were trimmed by 5 bases and 0 bases, with 8 bases remaining between them. Per the germline V gene, CDR1 is MDHEN and CDR2 is SYDVKM. This CDR3 has 14 amino acids. The CDR3 DNA sequence: TGTGCCAGCAGTCGGTGGACCTCCTACAATGAGCAGTTCTTC. Protein: CASSRWTSYNEQFF.

This clonotype has just a few counts. V gene TRBV11-2 combines with J gene TRBJ1-2; no clear D gene. Trimming cost V 1 base and J 7 bases, with 10 bases left between them. Germline V gene lookup returns CDR1 SGHAT and CDR2 FQNNGV. The CDR3 consists of 13 residues. Written as DNA, the CDR3 is TGTGCCAGCAGCTTAGGTGCTGGGGTTGGCTACACCTTC. This encodes CASSLGAGVGYTF.

This clonotype was counted a few times. V is TRBV20-1 and J is TRBJ2-3, with 11 positions matching TRBD2. J gave up 5 bases and V 6 bases, and 10 bases lay outside the gene matches. The V gene's germline CDR1 is DFQATT and CDR2 SNEGSKA (reference sequence). This CDR3 is 15 amino acids long. The CDR3 sequence is CSARGGLAGGDTQYF. The CDR3 DNA reads TGCAGTGCCAGGGGAGGCCTAGCGGGAGGAGATACGCAGTATTTT.

This chain uses TRBV6-5 with TRBJ1-2, with D possibly being TRBD1 (5 bases). This CDR3 spans 15 amino acids. Trimming took 2 bases from V and 9 from J, leaving 19 bases between them. The germline V gene has CDR1 MNHEY and CDR2 SVGAGI. CDR3 sequence reads: CASSYRMRDAGSYTF. CDR3 nucleotides: TGTGCCAGCAGTTACCGTATGCGGGACGCCGGGAGCTACACCTTC.

The table lists this clonotype with a few counts. As DNA, the CDR3 is TGTGCCAGCAGTCCGGGCCTTAACTACAATGAGCAGTTCTTC. This gives the protein CASSPGLNYNEQFF. V and J are TRBV12-3 or TRBV12-4 and TRBJ2-1; no reliable D call. Between the trimmed V and J ends, which lost 5 bases and 3 bases, there was a span of 11 bases. There are 14 residues in the CDR3.